The rows below give T cell receptor beta chains drawn from one sample of a study of human T cells and chemical hapten exposure. TCRdb recomputed calls from the RACE reads with MiXCR, one row per CDR3 protein. The repertoire holds tens of thousands of distinct CDR3 sequences, with 6.5% to 8% as singletons. The sequenced sample was whole blood, obtained in connection with sensitization to the hapten diphenylcyclopropenone (DPC). These receptors came from a woman between 45 and 60 years old with alopecia areata. Some clones in this sample may be carry-over from other donors' samples. Each CDR3 is given with its conserved first and last residue. Each record gives: V gene, J gene, D gene, clone size, CDR3 DNA, CDR3 protein. The D gene is left open where the match is weak. Expanded clones are given a class, and other clones once, few, many or no size at all.

V: TRBV12-3/TRBV12-4
J: TRBJ2-7
D: TRBD2
size: many
DNA: TGTGCCAGCAGTTTTGAGGGAGGGCCCGGGAAGCAGTACTTC
CDR3: CASSFEGGPGKQYF

V: TRBV29-1
J: TRBJ1-4
D: TRBD1
size: many
DNA: TGCAGCGTATGGACAGGGTTTAATAAAGAAAAACTGTTTTTT
CDR3: CSVWTGFNKEKLFF

V: TRBV4-3
J: TRBJ2-2
D: TRBD1
size: .
DNA: TGCGCCAGTCGACAGGGGGCGCAAACCGGGGAGCTGTTTTTT
CDR3: CASRQGAQTGELFF

V: TRBV12-3/TRBV12-4
J: TRBJ2-1
D: TRBD2
size: few
DNA: TGTGCCAGCAGTGTACCCCGAGCGGGAGGGTACAATGAGCAGTTCTTC
CDR3: CASSVPRAGGYNEQFF

V: TRBV28
J: TRBJ2-7
D: .
size: .
DNA: TGTGCCAGTTCCGGGACAACCTACGAGCAGTACTTC
CDR3: CASSGTTYEQYF

V: TRBV7-9
J: TRBJ1-4
D: TRBD1
size: many
DNA: TGTGCCAGCACCGTCTTCACAGGGGGGGATGAAAAACTGTTTTTT
CDR3: CASTVFTGGDEKLFF

V: TRBV29-1
J: TRBJ2-4
D: TRBD1
size: .
DNA: TGCAGCGTTGAATCCCCGACAGGGTTTGCCATTCAGTACTTC
CDR3: CSVESPTGFAIQYF

V: TRBV29-1
J: TRBJ1-1
D: .
size: many
DNA: TGCAGCGGTGGGGATATTGAAGCTTTCTTT
CDR3: CSGGDIEAFF

V: TRBV20-1
J: TRBJ2-5
D: TRBD1
size: many
DNA: TGCAGTGCTAGGGCTCAGGGGGTAGAGACCCAGTACTTC
CDR3: CSARAQGVETQYF

V: TRBV3-1
J: TRBJ1-5
D: .
size: many
DNA: TGTGCCAGCAGCCAAGGATATCAGCCCCAGCATTTT
CDR3: CASSQGYQPQHF

V: TRBV30
J: TRBJ1-6
D: TRBD1
size: many
DNA: TGTGCCTGGACCCTACAGGGGGGCAGTTCACCCCTCCACTTT
CDR3: CAWTLQGGSSPLHF

V: TRBV12-3/TRBV12-4
J: TRBJ1-1
D: .
size: many
DNA: TGTGCCAGCAGGTCCCGCACTGAAGCTTTCTTT
CDR3: CASRSRTEAFF

V: TRBV7-2
J: TRBJ2-5
D: .
size: many
DNA: TGTGCCAGCAGCTTCAGGCTGACGGAGACCCAGTACTTC
CDR3: CASSFRLTETQYF

V: TRBV24-1
J: TRBJ2-1
D: TRBD2
size: many
DNA: TGTGCCACCAGTGATTCCTCGGGACTAGCGATTGAGCAGTTCTTC
CDR3: CATSDSSGLAIEQFF

V: TRBV18
J: TRBJ1-5
D: .
size: many
DNA: TGTGCCAGCTGCTCGTCTAGCAATCAGCCCCAGCATTTT
CDR3: CASCSSSNQPQHF